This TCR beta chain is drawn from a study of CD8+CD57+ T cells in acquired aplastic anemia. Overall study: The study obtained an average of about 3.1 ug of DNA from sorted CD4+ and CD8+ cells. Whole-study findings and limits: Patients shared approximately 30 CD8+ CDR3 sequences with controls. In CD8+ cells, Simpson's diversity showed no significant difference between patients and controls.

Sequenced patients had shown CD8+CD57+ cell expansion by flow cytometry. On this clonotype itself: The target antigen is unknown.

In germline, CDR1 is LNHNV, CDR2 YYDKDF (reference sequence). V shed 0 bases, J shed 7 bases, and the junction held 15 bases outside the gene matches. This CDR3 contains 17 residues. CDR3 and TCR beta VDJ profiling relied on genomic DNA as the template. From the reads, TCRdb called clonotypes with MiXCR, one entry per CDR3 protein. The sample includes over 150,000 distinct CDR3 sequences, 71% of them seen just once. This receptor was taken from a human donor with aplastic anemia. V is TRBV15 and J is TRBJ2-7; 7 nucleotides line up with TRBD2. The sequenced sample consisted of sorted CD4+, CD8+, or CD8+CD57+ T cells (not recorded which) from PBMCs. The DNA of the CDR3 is TGTGCCACCAGCAGAGATATGGTTGCGGGAGCTACGAGAGAGCAGTACTTC. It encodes CATSRDMVAGATREQYF.